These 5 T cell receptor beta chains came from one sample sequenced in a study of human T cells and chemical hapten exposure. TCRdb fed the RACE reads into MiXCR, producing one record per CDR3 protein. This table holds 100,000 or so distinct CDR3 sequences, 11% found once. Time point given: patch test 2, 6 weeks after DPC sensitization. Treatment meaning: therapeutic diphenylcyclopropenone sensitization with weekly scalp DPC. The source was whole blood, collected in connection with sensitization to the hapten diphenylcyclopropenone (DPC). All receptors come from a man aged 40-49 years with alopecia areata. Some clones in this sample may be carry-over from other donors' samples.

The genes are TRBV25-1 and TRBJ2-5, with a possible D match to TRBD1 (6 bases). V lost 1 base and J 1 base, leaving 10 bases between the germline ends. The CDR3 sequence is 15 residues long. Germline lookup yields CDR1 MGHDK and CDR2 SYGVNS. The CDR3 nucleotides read TGTGCCAGCAGTGAATCGGGACACCCCCAAGAGACCCAGTACTTC. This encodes CASSESGHPQETQYF.

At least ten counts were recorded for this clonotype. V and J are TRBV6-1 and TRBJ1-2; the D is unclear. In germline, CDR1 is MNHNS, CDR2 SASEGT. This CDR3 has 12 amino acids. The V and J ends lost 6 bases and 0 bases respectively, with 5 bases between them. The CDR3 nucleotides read TGTGCCAGCAGGGAGGCTAACTATGGCTACACCTTC. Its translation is CASREANYGYTF.

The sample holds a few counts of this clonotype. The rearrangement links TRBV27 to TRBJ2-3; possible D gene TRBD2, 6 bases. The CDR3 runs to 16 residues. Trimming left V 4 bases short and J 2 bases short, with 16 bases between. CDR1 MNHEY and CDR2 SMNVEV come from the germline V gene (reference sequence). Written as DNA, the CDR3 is TGTGCCAGCAGTTCTCCGGGACTGCGAGTCACAGATACGCAGTATTTT. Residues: CASSSPGLRVTDTQYF.

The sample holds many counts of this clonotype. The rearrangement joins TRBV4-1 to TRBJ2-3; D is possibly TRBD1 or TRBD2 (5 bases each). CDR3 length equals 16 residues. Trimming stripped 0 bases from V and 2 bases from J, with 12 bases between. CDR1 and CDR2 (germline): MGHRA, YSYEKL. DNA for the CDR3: TGCGCCAGCAGCCAAGAGACTTGGGGGTCCACAGATACGCAGTATTTT. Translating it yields CASSQETWGSTDTQYF.

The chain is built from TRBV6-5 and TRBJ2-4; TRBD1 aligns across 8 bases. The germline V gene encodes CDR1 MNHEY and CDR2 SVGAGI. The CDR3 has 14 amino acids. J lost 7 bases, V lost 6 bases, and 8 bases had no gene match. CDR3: CASSLGQGLNIQYF. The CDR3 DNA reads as TGTGCCAGCAGCCTCGGACAGGGATTGAACATTCAGTACTTC.